In this sample, the clone carrying this T cell receptor beta chain turned up a few times. What it recognizes is unknown. Described time point: late sampling 161 to 241 days after vaccination in three convalescent patients. Treatment indicated: approximately nine-day PBMC culture with coronavirus spike peptide pools or control peptides (ViraFEST assay). Peptide pools at approximately 11 ug/ml stimulated under 2.5 million PBMCs per well with about 9.6 IU/ml IL-2. The data derive from a study of vaccination and CD4 T cells after COVID-19. Study-wide background: Overlapping spike pools from SARS-CoV-2 and HCoV-NL63, HCoV-OC43 and HCoV-229E served as culture stimuli.

An Oncomine TCR Beta short-read assay was used to sequence the DNA from cultured CD4+ T cells. TCRdb re-derived calls from the PCR reads in MiXCR, one entry per CDR3 protein. The sample lists approximately 27,000 distinct CDR3 sequences, roughly a third seen once, with roughly 3.5% in the top ten. The starting material was CD4+ T cells from blood, cultured in vitro, obtained about 7 months after SARS-CoV-2 vaccination. This clonotype was obtained from a human donor who had recovered from COVID-19.

CDR3 loop: CASSSVGGGHSPLHF. The CDR3 DNA sequence: TGTGCCAGCAGTTCAGTAGGTGGGGGTCATTCACCCCTCCACTTT. The V and J genes are TRBV27 and TRBJ1-6, with a possible D match to TRBD1 (5 bases). The V and J ends lost 4 bases and 8 bases respectively, with 15 bases between them. This CDR3 is built from 15 residues. Germline V gene lookup returns CDR1 MNHEY and CDR2 SMNVEV (reference sequence).